A single TCR beta chain is shown here with its context. Its antigen is still unknown. This entry is derived from a study of cytomegalovirus exposure and HLA in healthy donors. Study-level background: Among over 350 genotyped donors, about 80% fell in the Caucasian-associated ancestry cluster.

The ends were cut back, 1 base at V and 5 bases at J, with 14 bases in the middle. CDR1 SGHAT and CDR2 FQNNGV come from the germline V gene. The CDR3 extends over 15 amino acids. Both 60 Vbeta primers and 13 Jbeta primers went into the PCR. TCRdb keeps only in-frame clones here, not all; method: immunoSEQ multiplex PCR. The sample shows more than 85,000 clones, roughly four fifths of them seen only once. Study outcomes and limitations: Most TCRs appeared rarely, but some public TCRs recurred in many donors.

This clonotype was obtained from a female donor in good health and CMV-seronegative. The V call is TRBV11-2, the J call TRBJ1-1; weak D call: TRBD1 (6 bases). The sequenced sample was PBMCs. In DNA form, the CDR3 reads TGTGCCAGCAGCTTAGCCCCGCAGGGGCGGACTGAAGCTTTCTTT. This translates into CASSLAPQGRTEAFF.